This entry describes one T cell receptor beta chain. The CDR3 is 13 residues long. Between the trimmed V and J ends, which lost 4 bases and 2 bases, there was a span of 6 bases. Per the germline V gene, CDR1 is GTSNPN and CDR2 is SVGIG (reference sequence). In TCRdb, the reads were re-called with MiXCR into one record per CDR3 protein. In the table there are under 200,000 distinct CDR3 sequences, 28% of which are singletons. These data are taken from a study of T cell repertoires in cytomegalovirus infection. Turning to the study itself: A matching HLA type, together with CMV infection, was signaled by public TCR beta signatures.

This sequence was found in a human donor in good health (CMV status not recorded). Some clones in this sample may be carry-over from other donors' samples. The sequencing input was PBMCs. The chain links TRBV30 to TRBJ2-6; D ambiguous. This CDR3 reads CAWMPAGANVLTF. The DNA for the CDR3 is TGTGCCTGGATGCCTGCTGGGGCCAACGTCCTGACTTTC.